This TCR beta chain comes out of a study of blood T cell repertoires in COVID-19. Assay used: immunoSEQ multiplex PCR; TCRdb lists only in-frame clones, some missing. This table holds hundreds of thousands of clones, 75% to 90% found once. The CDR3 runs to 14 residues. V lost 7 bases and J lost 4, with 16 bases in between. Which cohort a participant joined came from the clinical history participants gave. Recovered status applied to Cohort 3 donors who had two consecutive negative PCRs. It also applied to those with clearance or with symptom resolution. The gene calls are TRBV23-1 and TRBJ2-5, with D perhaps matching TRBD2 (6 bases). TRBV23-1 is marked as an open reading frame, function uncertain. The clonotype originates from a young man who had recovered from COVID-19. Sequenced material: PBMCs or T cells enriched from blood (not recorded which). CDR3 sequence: CASNGTSPGETQYF. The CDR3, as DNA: TGCGCCAGCAACGGGACTTCCCCTGGAGAGACCCAGTACTTC.